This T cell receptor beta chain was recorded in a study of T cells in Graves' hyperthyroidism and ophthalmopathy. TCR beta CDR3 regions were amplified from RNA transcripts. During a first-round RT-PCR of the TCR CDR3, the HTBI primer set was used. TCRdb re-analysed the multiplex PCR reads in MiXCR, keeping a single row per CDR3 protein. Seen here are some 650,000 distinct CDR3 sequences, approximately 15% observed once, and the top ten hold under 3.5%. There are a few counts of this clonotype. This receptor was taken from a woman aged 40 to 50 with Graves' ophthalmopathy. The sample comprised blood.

The CDR3 reads CASKKRGRSNSYNEQFF. Here the CDR3 DNA reads TGTGCCAGCAAGAAGCGGGGGAGATCCAACTCCTACAATGAGCAGTTCTTC. The chain is built from TRBV7-2 and TRBJ2-1; 8 nucleotides agree with TRBD2. The trim removed 7 bases at V and 0 bases at J, leaving 11 bases unmatched. Germline-derived CDR1 and CDR2 are SGHTA and FQGNSA. This CDR3 has 17 residues.